This passage covers 7 T cell receptor beta chains from one sample sequenced in a study of cytomegalovirus exposure and HLA in healthy donors. The method was immunoSEQ multiplex PCR; TCRdb's version includes in-frame clones alone and lacks a portion of them. The sample lists roughly 150,000 clones, less than 95% occurring once. Sequenced input: PBMCs. The source is a man between 18 and 29 years old in good health and CMV-seropositive.

The chain combines TRBV6-5 with TRBJ2-1; 11 nucleotides match TRBD2. The V gene end was trimmed by 2 bases and the J gene end by 5 bases; junction bases not matched to a gene: 5. The CDR3 length is 16 residues. Germline CDR1 MNHEY, CDR2 SVGAGI. The CDR3 DNA reads as TGTGCCAGCAGTTACCCAGGGACTAGCGGCCACAATGAGCAGTTCTTC. It translates to CASSYPGTSGHNEQFF.

This clone was recorded a few times. The V gene is TRBV5-4, the J gene TRBJ2-7, with TRBD2 identical over 10 bases. Germline CDR1 is SGHNT and CDR2 is YYREEE (reference sequence). With 0 bases clipped from V and 3 bases from J, the junction kept 3 bases outside the gene matches. This CDR3 has 15 amino acids. The CDR3 nucleotides read TGTGCCAGCAGCTTGGTGGCTAGCGGGAGCTACGAGCAGTACTTC. Protein product: CASSLVASGSYEQYF.

A single count supports this clone. The chain uses TRBV27 and TRBJ2-7; 10 positions match TRBD2. Germline loops: CDR1 MNHEY, CDR2 SMNVEV (reference sequence). V lost 0 bases and J lost 3; bases outside the gene matches: 2. The CDR3 extends over 15 amino acids. The CDR3 reads CASSLSLAGGYEQYF. CDR3 nucleotides: TGTGCCAGCAGTTTATCGTTAGCGGGAGGCTACGAGCAGTACTTC.

The V and J genes are TRBV5-1 and TRBJ1-6; TRBD1 agrees at 9 bases. Germline CDR1 is SGHRS and CDR2 is YFSETQ. CDR3 size: 15 residues. V was clipped by 2 bases and J by 9 bases; unmatched bases: 6. CDR3 loop: CASSFAGQGFSPLHF. Written as DNA, the CDR3 is TGCGCCAGCAGCTTCGCGGGACAGGGCTTTTCACCCCTCCACTTT.

This chain uses TRBV18 with TRBJ2-3, with 7 positions matching TRBD2. The CDR3 spans 15 residues. From germline, CDR1 is KGHSH and CDR2 LQKENI. The junction had 4 bases not matched to a gene; V was cut back by 3 bases and J by 1 base. As DNA, the CDR3 is TGTGCCAGCTCACCTCAAGCGGGGCGCACAGATACGCAGTATTTT. Its protein is CASSPQAGRTDTQYF. The variable domain in full, with the rest retrieved from reference TRBV18 and TRBJ2-3, is NAGVMQNPRHLVRRRGQEARLRCSPMKGHSHVYWYRQLPEEGLKFMVYLQKENIIDESGMPKERFSAEFPKEGPSILRIQQVVRGDSAAYFCASSPQAGRTDTQYFGPGTRLTVL.

The rearrangement uses TRBV2 and TRBJ2-5; unclear D gene. Trimming removed 5 bases at V and 3 bases at J, with 7 bases between. The CDR3 runs 12 residues. CDR1 is SNHLY and CDR2 is FYNNEI in the germline V gene. This chain's CDR3 is CASSPEEETQYF. Here the CDR3 DNA reads TGTGCCAGCAGTCCAGAAGAAGAGACCCAGTACTTC.

This chain uses TRBV6-6 with TRBJ1-5; TRBD1 agrees at 11 bases. CDR1 is MNHNY, CDR2 SVGAGI, per germline (reference sequence). The J segment lost 9 bases and the V segment lost 2 bases, leaving 0 bases of the junction unmatched. There are 13 residues in the CDR3. The CDR3 sequence: CASSYGTGGPQHF. The CDR3 nucleotides are TGTGCCAGCAGTTACGGGACAGGGGGGCCCCAGCATTTT.